This T cell receptor (beta chain) originates from a study of CD8 T cells in ankylosing spondylitis. At least ten counts were recorded for this clonotype. Its target is unknown. In making TCR beta libraries, quantitative 5'-RACE with molecular barcodes was used. TCRdb re-called the 5' RACE reads through MiXCR, storing one row per CDR3 protein. The data contain more than 35,000 distinct CDR3 sequences, 6% of them seen just once; the ten biggest clones take up 9.5% to 15%. Study-level findings and limits: Some of these motif variants have turned up before, in reports on reactive arthritis synovial fluid and blood.

Input material: blood, either unsorted or a sorted T cell fraction (not recorded which). This clonotype was sampled from a male donor with ankylosing spondylitis or in good health (not recorded which).

The CDR3 spells CASSSTPGRNQPQHF. The CDR3 nucleotides read TGTGCCAGCAGCTCGACCCCGGGACGGAATCAGCCCCAGCATTTT. The chain links TRBV7-2 to TRBJ1-5; D is possibly TRBD1 (5 bases). This CDR3 is 15 amino acids long. Germline V gene data show CDR1 as SGHTA and CDR2 as FQGNSA. Trimming pared 4 bases from V and 4 bases from J, leaving 14 bases between.